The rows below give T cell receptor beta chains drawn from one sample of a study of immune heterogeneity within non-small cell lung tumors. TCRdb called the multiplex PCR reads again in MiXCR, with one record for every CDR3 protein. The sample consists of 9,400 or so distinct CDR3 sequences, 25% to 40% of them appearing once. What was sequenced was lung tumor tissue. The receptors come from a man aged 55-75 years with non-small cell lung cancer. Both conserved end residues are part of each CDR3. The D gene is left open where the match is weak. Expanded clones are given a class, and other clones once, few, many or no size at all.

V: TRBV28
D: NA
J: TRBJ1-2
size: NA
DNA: TGTGCCAGCAGTTGGAAATACGGCTACACCTTC
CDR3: CASSWKYGYTF

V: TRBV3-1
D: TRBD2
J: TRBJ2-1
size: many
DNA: TGTGCCAGCAGCGGTAGCGGGAGGGCCTTTGAGCAGTTCTTC
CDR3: CASSGSGRAFEQFF

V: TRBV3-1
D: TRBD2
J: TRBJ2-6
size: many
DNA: TGTGCCAGCAGCCACCCCACGGGGGGAGGTACCTCTGGGGCCAACGTCCTGACTTTC
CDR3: CASSHPTGGGTSGANVLTF

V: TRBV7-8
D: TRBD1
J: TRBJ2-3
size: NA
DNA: TGTGCCAGCAGCTTAAGACAGGGCACCACAGATACGCAGTATTTT
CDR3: CASSLRQGTTDTQYF

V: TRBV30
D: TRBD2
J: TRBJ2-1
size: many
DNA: TGTGCCTGGAGTGTGGGACTAGCGGCGGGTGAGCAGTTCTTC
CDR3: CAWSVGLAAGEQFF

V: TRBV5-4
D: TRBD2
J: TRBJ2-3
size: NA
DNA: TGTGCCAGCAGCAAGGGAGCGGGAGGGCCTATAGATACGCAGTATTTT
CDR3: CASSKGAGGPIDTQYF

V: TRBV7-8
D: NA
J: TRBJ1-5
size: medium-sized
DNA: TGTGCCAGCAGCTTGTCGGGGGGGGGCAATCAGCCCCAGCATTTT
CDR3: CASSLSGGGNQPQHF

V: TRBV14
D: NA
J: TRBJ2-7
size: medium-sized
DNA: TGTGCCAGCAGCCAAGCCCTAGACTACGAGCAGTACTTC
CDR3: CASSQALDYEQYF

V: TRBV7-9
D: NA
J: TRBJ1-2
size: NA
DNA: TGTGCCAGCAGCTTAGAAGGCAGATCTAACTATGGCTACACCTTC
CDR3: CASSLEGRSNYGYTF

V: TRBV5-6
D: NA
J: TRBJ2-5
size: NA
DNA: TGTGCCAGCAGCTTATCTGCCGGGAGAAAGACCCAGTACTTC
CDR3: CASSLSAGRKTQYF

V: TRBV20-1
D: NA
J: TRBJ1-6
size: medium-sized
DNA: TGCAGTGCAGGGGCAGGTAATTCACCCCTCCACTTT
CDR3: CSAGAGNSPLHF

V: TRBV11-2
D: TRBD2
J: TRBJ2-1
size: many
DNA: TGTGCCAGCAGCTCGGAGCGGGAGGGGTACAATGAGCAGTTCTTC
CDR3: CASSSEREGYNEQFF

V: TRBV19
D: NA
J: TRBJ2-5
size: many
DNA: TGTGCCAGTAGTATACGGGGGGACAGGCAAGAGACCCAGTACTTC
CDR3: CASSIRGDRQETQYF

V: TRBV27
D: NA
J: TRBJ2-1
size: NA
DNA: TGTGCCAGCAGCCAGGGACCGACTAACAATGAGCAGTTCTTC
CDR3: CASSQGPTNNEQFF

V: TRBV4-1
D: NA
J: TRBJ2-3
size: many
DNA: TGCGCCAGCAGCCATGACCCGGGCGATACGCAGTATTTT
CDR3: CASSHDPGDTQYF

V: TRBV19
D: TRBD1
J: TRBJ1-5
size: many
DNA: TGTGCCAGTAGCCAACGGGGACAGATTAGCAATCAGCCCCAGCATTTT
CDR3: CASSQRGQISNQPQHF

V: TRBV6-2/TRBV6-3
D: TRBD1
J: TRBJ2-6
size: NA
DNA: TGTGCCAGCGGCAGGGACAGCTCTGGGGCCAATGTCCTGACTTTC
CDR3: CASGRDSSGANVLTF

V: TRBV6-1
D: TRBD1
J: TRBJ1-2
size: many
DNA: TGTGCCAGCAGTAAAGGACAGGGTCTCTATGGCTACACCTTC
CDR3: CASSKGQGLYGYTF

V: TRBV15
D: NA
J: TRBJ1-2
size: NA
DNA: TGTGCCACCAGCAGAGGAGTGAGGCGGGGGGCCCATGGCTACACCTTC
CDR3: CATSRGVRRGAHGYTF

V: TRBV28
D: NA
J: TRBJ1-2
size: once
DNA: TGTGCCAGCAGTTTGGCTGGTAACTATGGCTACACCTTC
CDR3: CASSLAGNYGYTF

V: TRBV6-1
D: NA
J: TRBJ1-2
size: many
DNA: TGTGCCAGCAGTGAGGGAACCTATGGCTACACCTTC
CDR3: CASSEGTYGYTF

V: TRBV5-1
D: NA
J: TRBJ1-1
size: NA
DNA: TGCGCCAGCAGCTTGGCGACGGGACCCAGCGCTGAAGCTTTCTTT
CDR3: CASSLATGPSAEAFF

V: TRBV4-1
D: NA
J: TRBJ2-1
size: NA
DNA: TGCGCCAGCAGCCAAGATGAGGGAGACGGAAATGAGCAGTTCTTC
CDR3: CASSQDEGDGNEQFF

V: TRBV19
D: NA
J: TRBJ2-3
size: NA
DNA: TGTGCCAGTAACCCATCGGGGGCCCTCAGCACAGATACGCAGTATTTT
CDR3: CASNPSGALSTDTQYF

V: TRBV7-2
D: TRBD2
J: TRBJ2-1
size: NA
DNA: TGTGCCAGCAGCGCCGCAGCGGGAGGGGGTGAGCAGTTCTTC
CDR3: CASSAAAGGGEQFF

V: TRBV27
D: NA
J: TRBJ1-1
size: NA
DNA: TGTGCCAGCAGTTTAAACAGACCCGGGAGGACTGAAGCTTTCTTT
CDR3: CASSLNRPGRTEAFF

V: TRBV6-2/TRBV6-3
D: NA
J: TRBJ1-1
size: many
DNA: TGTGCCAGCAGTTCTTCCCCCGGGAGAGGAAGCACTGAAGCTTTCTTT
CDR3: CASSSSPGRGSTEAFF

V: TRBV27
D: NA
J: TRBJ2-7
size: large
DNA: TGTGCCAGCAGTTTTAGCTCCTACGAGCAGTACTTC
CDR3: CASSFSSYEQYF

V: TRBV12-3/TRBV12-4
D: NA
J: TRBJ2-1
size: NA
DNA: TGTGCCAGCAGCTACCGGGGCAGGGGTCTGAATGAGCAGTTCTTC
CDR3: CASSYRGRGLNEQFF

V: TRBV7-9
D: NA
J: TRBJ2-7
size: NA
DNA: TGTGCCAGCAGCCCGGGACCTACGGGCGAGCAGTACTTC
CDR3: CASSPGPTGEQYF

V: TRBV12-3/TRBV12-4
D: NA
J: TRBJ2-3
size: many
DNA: TGTGCCAGCAGCCACAGGGCCGGGACAGATACGCAGTATTTT
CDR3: CASSHRAGTDTQYF

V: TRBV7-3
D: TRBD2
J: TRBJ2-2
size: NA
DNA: TGTGCCAGCAGCATTAGCGGGAGGGACGCGAACACCGGGGAGCTGTTTTTT
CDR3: CASSISGRDANTGELFF

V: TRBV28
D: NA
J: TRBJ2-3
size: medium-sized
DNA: TGTGCCAGCAGTTTCTTAGCGGGCACAGATACGCAGTATTTT
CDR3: CASSFLAGTDTQYF

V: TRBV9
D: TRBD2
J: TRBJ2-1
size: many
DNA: TGTGCCAGCAGCTCCCGGACTAGCGGGGTCAGGAATGAGCAGTTCTTC
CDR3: CASSSRTSGVRNEQFF

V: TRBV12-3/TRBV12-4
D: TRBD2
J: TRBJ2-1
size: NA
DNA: TGTGCCAGCAGTTTAGCGTTAGCGGGAGGTTACAATGAGCAGTTCTTC
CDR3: CASSLALAGGYNEQFF

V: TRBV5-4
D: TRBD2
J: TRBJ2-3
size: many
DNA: TGTGCCAGCAGCTCACACCCTAGCGGAAGCACAGATACGCAGTATTTT
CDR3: CASSSHPSGSTDTQYF

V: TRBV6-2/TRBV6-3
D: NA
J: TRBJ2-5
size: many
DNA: TGTGCCAGCAGTTACTATGGGGAGACCCAGTACTTC
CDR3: CASSYYGETQYF

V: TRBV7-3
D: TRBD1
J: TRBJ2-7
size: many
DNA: TGTGCCAGCAGCTTAGGGGGACAGGGGCACGAGCAGTACTTC
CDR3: CASSLGGQGHEQYF

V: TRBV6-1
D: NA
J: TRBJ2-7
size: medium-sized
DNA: TGTGCCAGCAGTGATGGCGGCCGCTCCTACGAGCAGTACTTC
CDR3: CASSDGGRSYEQYF

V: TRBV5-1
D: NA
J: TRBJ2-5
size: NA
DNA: TGCGCCAGCAGCTCAGGATTGACGGCCGGATCGACGAAGACCCAGTACTTC
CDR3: CASSSGLTAGSTKTQYF

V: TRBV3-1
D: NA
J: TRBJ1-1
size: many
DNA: TGTGCCAGCAGCCCGGGGCCTCGAGTTGAAGCTTTCTTT
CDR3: CASSPGPRVEAFF

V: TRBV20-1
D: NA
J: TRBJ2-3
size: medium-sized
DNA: TGCAGTGCTAGAGATTCCTCCGGAGGCGGGAGCACAGATACGCAGTATTTT
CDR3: CSARDSSGGGSTDTQYF

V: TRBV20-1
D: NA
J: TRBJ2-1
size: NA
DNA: TGCAGTGCTAGACGGGCCGACTCCTACAATGAGCAGTTCTTC
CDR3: CSARRADSYNEQFF

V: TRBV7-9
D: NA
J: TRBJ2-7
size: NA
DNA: TGTGCCAGCAGCCATGGGGGGGGGCTAGCCTACGAGCAGTACTTC
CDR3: CASSHGGGLAYEQYF

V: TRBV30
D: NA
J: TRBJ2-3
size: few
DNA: TGTGCCTGGGGGAGGGGGGGCCTGGGCACAGATACGCAGTATTTT
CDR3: CAWGRGGLGTDTQYF

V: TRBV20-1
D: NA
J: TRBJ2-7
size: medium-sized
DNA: TGCAGTGCTCGGGGTCCCTACGAGCAGTACTTC
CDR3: CSARGPYEQYF

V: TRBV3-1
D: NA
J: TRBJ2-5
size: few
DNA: TGTGCCAGCAGCCAGGGGGGGGGCCGGGTAGAGACCCAGTACTTC
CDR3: CASSQGGGRVETQYF

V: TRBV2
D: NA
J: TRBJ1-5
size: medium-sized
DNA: TGTGCCAGCAGTTCCCCAGGGGCGTTTCAGCCCCAGCATTTT
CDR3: CASSSPGAFQPQHF

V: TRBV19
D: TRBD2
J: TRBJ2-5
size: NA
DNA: TGTGCCAGTACAAGGGAGGGGCAAGAGACCCAGTACTTC
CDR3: CASTREGQETQYF

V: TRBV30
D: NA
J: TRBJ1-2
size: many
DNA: TGTGCCTGGAGGACAGGACGAAACTATGGCTACACCTTC
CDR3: CAWRTGRNYGYTF

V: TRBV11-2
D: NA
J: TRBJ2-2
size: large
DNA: TGTGCCAGCAGCCTCTCGGGTCTCACCGGGGAGCTGTTTTTT
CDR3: CASSLSGLTGELFF